This TCR beta chain was obtained from a study of blood T cells in healthy people across ages. Study results and limitations: Whereas aged donors had fewer naive CD4+ cells, long-lived donors had more of them and higher diversity.

Germline values: CDR1 LGHDT, CDR2 YNNKEL (reference sequence). There are 14 residues in the CDR3. Germline trimming cut 4 bases from V and 4 bases from J; bases unmatched to any gene: 5. Next came a second PCR, run for about 7 to 12 cycles, which used a sample-barcoded 5' primer along with a J-beta primer mix. In TCRdb, the 5' RACE reads were re-called with MiXCR into one record per CDR3 protein. Of some 1.4 million distinct CDR3 sequences detected, 42% appear once; the ten largest clones hold 7.9%. In its sample, this clonotype was seen a few times. Antigen unknown. The genes are TRBV3-1 and TRBJ2-7; 9 bases line up with TRBD2. The clonotype was recovered from a woman younger than 30 in good health. Material for sequencing was blood. The CDR3 sequence is CASSLGLAKYEQYF. CDR3 DNA sequence: TGTGCCAGCAGCCTCGGACTAGCGAAATACGAGCAGTACTTC.